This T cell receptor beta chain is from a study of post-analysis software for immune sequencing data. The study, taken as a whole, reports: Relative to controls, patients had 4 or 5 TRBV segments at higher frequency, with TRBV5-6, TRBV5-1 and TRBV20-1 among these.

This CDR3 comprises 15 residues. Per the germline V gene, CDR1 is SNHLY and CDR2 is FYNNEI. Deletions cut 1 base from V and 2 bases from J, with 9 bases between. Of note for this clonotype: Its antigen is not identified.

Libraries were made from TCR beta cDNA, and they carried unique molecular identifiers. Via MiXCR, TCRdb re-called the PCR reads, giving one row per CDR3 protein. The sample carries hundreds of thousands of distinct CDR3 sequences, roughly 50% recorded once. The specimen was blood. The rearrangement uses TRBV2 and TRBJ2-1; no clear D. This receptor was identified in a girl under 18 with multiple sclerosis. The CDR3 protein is CASSEGPIPYNEQFF. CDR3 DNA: TGTGCCAGCAGTGAAGGGCCTATTCCCTACAATGAGCAGTTCTTC.